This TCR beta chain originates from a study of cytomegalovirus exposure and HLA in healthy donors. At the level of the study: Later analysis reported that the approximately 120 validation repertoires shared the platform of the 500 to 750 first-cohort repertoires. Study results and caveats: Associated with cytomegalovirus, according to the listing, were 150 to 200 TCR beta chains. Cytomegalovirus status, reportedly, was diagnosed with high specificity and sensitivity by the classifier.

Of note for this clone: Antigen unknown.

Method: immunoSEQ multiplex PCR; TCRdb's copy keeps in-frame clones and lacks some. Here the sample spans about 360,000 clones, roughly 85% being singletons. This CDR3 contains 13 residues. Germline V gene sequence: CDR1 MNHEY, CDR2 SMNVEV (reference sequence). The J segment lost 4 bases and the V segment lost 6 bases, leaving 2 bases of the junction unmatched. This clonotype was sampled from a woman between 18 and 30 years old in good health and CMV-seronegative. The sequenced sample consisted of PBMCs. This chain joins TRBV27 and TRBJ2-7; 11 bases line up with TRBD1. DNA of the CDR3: TGTGCCAGCAGCCGGGACAGGGGGTACGAGCAGTACTTC. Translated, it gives CASSRDRGYEQYF.